The next 28 T cell receptor beta chains were all read from a single sample in a study of T-cell memory formation after mild COVID-19. One entry per CDR3 protein, called by TCRdb with MiXCR from the 5' RACE reads. The sample includes 90,000 to 120,000 distinct CDR3 sequences, roughly an eighth of them seen just once. The sample consisted of PBMCs or a T cell subset sorted from them (not recorded which). The receptors were sampled from a young man who had mild COVID-19 (a few samples of this study predate the infection). Cell type and time point are not known.

This clonotype was observed a few times. V is TRBV4-3 and J is TRBJ2-1; 9 nucleotides agree with TRBD2. The CDR3 extends over 15 amino acids. CDR1 is LGHNA and CDR2 is YSLEER in the germline V gene. After removal of 1 base from V and 11 bases from J, the junction contained 9 bases not matched to a gene. This chain's CDR3 is CASSQGFLAGTQQFF. The DNA of the CDR3 is TGCGCCAGCAGCCAAGGTTTCCTAGCGGGGACACAGCAGTTCTTC.

The chain is built from TRBV7-9 and TRBJ2-5; no reliable D call. The CDR3 covers 14 residues. V lost 5 bases to trimming and J lost 1 base, with 11 bases between them. CDR1 SEHNR and CDR2 FQNEAQ come from the germline V gene (reference sequence). The CDR3 sequence: CASSPPRSQETQYF. The CDR3 DNA sequence: TGTGCCAGCAGCCCCCCCCGATCCCAAGAGACCCAGTACTTC.

This clonotype was counted between two and nine times. The V gene is TRBV7-2, the J gene TRBJ1-5; 10 nucleotides agree with TRBD1. The CDR3 runs to 15 residues. The germline CDR1 and CDR2 sequences are SGHTA and FQGNSA. Trimming removed 5 bases from V and 6 bases from J; junction bases left unmatched: 7. CDR3 nucleotides: TGTGCCAGCAGCCACCGGGACAGGGGTCCTCAGCCCCAGCATTTT. Translated: CASSHRDRGPQPQHF.

CDR3 amino acids: CASSQATVSGNTIYF. CDR3 DNA: TGTGCCAGCAGCCAAGCCACAGTCTCTGGAAACACCATATATTTT. The V call is TRBV3-1, the J call TRBJ1-3; D unresolved. Per the germline V gene, CDR1 is LGHDT and CDR2 is YNNKEL (reference sequence). This CDR3 is built from 15 residues. V was clipped by 1 base and J by 0 bases, with 7 bases between them.

J is TRBJ2-1 and V is TRBV4-1, with D hard to call. The CDR3 consists of 13 residues. V was cut by 1 base and J by 10 bases, with 11 bases left in between. Per germline, CDR1 MGHRA and CDR2 YSYEKL. CDR3 in amino acids: CASSQVGSGEQFF. The CDR3 DNA reads TGCGCCAGCAGCCAAGTGGGGTCAGGAGAGCAGTTCTTC.

This sequence joins TRBV4-3 and TRBJ2-7, with 8 bases that match TRBD2. The germline gives CDR1 LGHNA, CDR2 YSLEER. Unmatched junction bases numbered 3, after V lost 0 bases and J lost 2 bases. The CDR3 consists of 15 residues. CDR3 amino acids: CASSQDLSGAYEQYF. CDR3 sequence (DNA): TGCGCCAGCAGCCAAGACCTTAGCGGGGCCTACGAGCAGTACTTC.

This clonotype was observed a handful of times. The chain couples TRBV6-1 to TRBJ2-7; 10 positions agree with TRBD1. V shed 2 bases and J 0 bases; nucleotides not matched to a gene: 7. In germline, CDR1 is MNHNS, CDR2 SASEGT. The CDR3 consists of 17 residues. CDR3 in amino acids: CASSEPGTGVNSYEQYF. In nucleotides, the CDR3 is TGTGCCAGCAGTGAACCGGGGACAGGGGTTAACTCCTACGAGCAGTACTTC.

This chain uses TRBV4-2 with TRBJ2-4; 9 bases map to TRBD1. V lost 3 bases, J lost 3 bases, and 9 bases stayed unmatched. CDR3 length equals 17 residues. The V gene's germline CDR1 is LGHNA and CDR2 YNFKEQ. The CDR3 loop is CASSQRDREYGKNIQYF. CDR3 DNA sequence: TGTGCCAGCAGCCAGCGGGACAGGGAGTATGGCAAAAACATTCAGTACTTC.

The rearrangement links TRBV7-8 to TRBJ2-4; D might be TRBD2 (6 bases). Germline CDR1 reads SGHVS; CDR2 reads FQNEAQ. V was trimmed by 3 bases and J by 0 bases, leaving 12 bases between them. CDR3 length: 16 amino acids. In DNA form, the CDR3 reads TGTGCCAGCAGCTTGCCGAGCGGGCTAGCCAAAAACATTCAGTACTTC. Translated, it gives CASSLPSGLAKNIQYF.

This clonotype has ten or more counts. This chain connects TRBV29-1 to TRBJ2-2; TRBD2 matches 9 bases. V was clipped by 6 bases and J by 0 bases; unmatched bases: 8. CDR1 SQVTM and CDR2 ANQGSEA come from the germline V gene. There are 16 residues in the CDR3. In DNA form, the CDR3 reads TGCAGCGTAGACCTAGCGGGGATCACGAACACCGGGGAGCTGTTTTTT. Translation gives CSVDLAGITNTGELFF.

This clonotype appeared a few times. The V and J genes are TRBV4-1 and TRBJ2-3; 7 positions agree with TRBD2. Germline CDR1 is MGHRA and CDR2 is YSYEKL. The CDR3 is 16 amino acids. The ends lost 4 bases at V and 2 bases at J; junction bases unmatched: 9. The CDR3 DNA follows: TGCGCCAGCAGCCCAGGACTAGGCGCTCTCACAGATACGCAGTATTTT. It specifies CASSPGLGALTDTQYF.

This clonotype was detected ten times or more. The CDR3 protein is CASSQVGVRAEQYF. As DNA, the CDR3 is TGCGCCAGCAGCCAAGTCGGAGTAAGAGCCGAGCAGTACTTC. This chain links TRBV4-3 with TRBJ2-7; D call uncertain. This CDR3 has 14 amino acids. Deletions cut 1 base from V and 6 bases from J, with 13 bases between. Per germline, CDR1 LGHNA and CDR2 YSLEER.

This chain uses TRBV10-3 with TRBJ2-7; weak D call: TRBD2 (5 bases). This CDR3 is built from 15 residues. The V end was cut by 3 bases, the J end by 2 bases, with 14 bases between. The germline CDR1 and CDR2 sequences are ENHRY and SYGVKD. In DNA form, the CDR3 reads TGTGCCATCAGTGATCCGGGGAGTTTCCCCTACGAGCAGTACTTC. Protein: CAISDPGSFPYEQYF.

This chain connects TRBV6-5 to TRBJ1-2; maybe TRBD1 (5 bases). Deletions cut 6 bases from V and 4 bases from J, with 12 bases between. CDR1 is MNHEY and CDR2 is SVGAGI in the germline V gene. The CDR3 contains 13 residues. CDR3 loop: CASSQGRIYGYTF. CDR3 sequence (DNA): TGTGCCAGCAGCCAGGGACGGATCTATGGCTACACCTTC.

This chain joins TRBV28 and TRBJ2-1, with D tentatively TRBD2 (5 bases). This CDR3 has 15 amino acids. The germline V gene encodes CDR1 MDHEN and CDR2 SYDVKM. V dropped 1 base and J dropped 4 bases, with 11 bases sitting between them. The CDR3 spells CASSLSSRWYNEQFF. CDR3 nucleotides: TGTGCCAGCAGTTTATCTAGCCGTTGGTACAATGAGCAGTTCTTC.

This clonotype has a count of ten or more. The chain carries TRBV5-1 and TRBJ2-1; D perhaps matches TRBD1 (5 bases). Germline CDR1 SGHRS, CDR2 YFSETQ. The CDR3 is 16 amino acids. The V end lost 0 bases, the J end lost 9 bases, and 19 bases lay between the germline ends. The chain's CDR3 is CASSLGHTGLFGEQFF. The CDR3 DNA reads as TGCGCCAGCAGCTTGGGGCATACAGGTTTGTTCGGTGAGCAGTTCTTC.

J is TRBJ2-2 and V is TRBV19, with 9 bases that match TRBD1. V shed 7 bases, J shed 5 bases, and the junction held 11 bases outside the gene matches. This CDR3 is 16 amino acids long. Germline V lookup: CDR1 LNHDA, CDR2 SQIVND (reference sequence). CDR3: CASTSPGQGPTGELFF. The CDR3 coding sequence is TGTGCCAGTACCTCACCGGGACAGGGACCAACCGGGGAGCTGTTTTTT.

V and J are TRBV19 and TRBJ1-6; D remains unclear. Trimming took 6 bases from V and 4 from J, leaving 10 bases between them. Germline CDR1 is LNHDA and CDR2 is SQIVND (reference sequence). The CDR3 is 14 residues long. The DNA for the CDR3 is TGTGCCAGTAGCACGGACGGATATAATTCACCCCTCCACTTT. It codes for CASSTDGYNSPLHF.

This chain joins TRBV4-2 and TRBJ2-1, with D perhaps TRBD2 (6 bases). The CDR3 runs to 16 residues. Deletions cut 0 bases from V and 0 bases from J, with 9 bases between. Germline V gene sequence: CDR1 LGHNA, CDR2 YNFKEQ. The CDR3 DNA is TGTGCCAGCAGCCAAGAGGAGGGCAGCTCCTACAATGAGCAGTTCTTC. Translation: CASSQEEGSSYNEQFF.

The chain uses TRBV4-2 and TRBJ1-2; 9 bases fit TRBD1. The CDR3 totals 15 residues. V dropped 4 bases and J dropped 3; count of bases not matched to a gene: 6. Germline values: CDR1 LGHNA, CDR2 YNFKEQ. This CDR3 is CASSRGTGRDYGYTF. CDR3 nucleotides: TGTGCCAGCAGCCGGGGGACAGGGAGGGACTATGGCTACACCTTC.

This clonotype appeared a few times. The chain has TRBV5-1 and TRBJ2-7; 11 positions agree with TRBD2. The junction had 8 bases not matched to a gene; V was cut back by 4 bases and J by 2 bases. CDR1 is SGHRS, CDR2 YFSETQ, per germline. The CDR3 is made up of 16 amino acids. CDR3 amino acids: CASSASSGGPPYEQYF. In nucleotides, the CDR3 is TGCGCCAGCAGCGCGTCTAGCGGGGGGCCTCCCTACGAGCAGTACTTC.

The table lists this clonotype with a few counts. This sequence joins TRBV6-5 and TRBJ2-6, with no clear D. Per germline, CDR1 MNHEY and CDR2 SVGAGI. This CDR3 is built from 16 residues. V lost 6 bases to trimming and J lost 0 bases, with 12 bases between them. The CDR3 spells CASRIDGSSGANVLTF. The CDR3 coding sequence is TGTGCCAGCAGAATTGACGGCAGCTCTGGGGCCAACGTCCTGACTTTC.

The rearrangement uses TRBV7-8 and TRBJ2-1; 9 bases map to TRBD2. V was clipped by 10 bases and J by 8 bases; unmatched bases: 15. The V gene's germline CDR1 is SGHVS and CDR2 FQNEAQ. This CDR3 region has 15 residues. For the CDR3, the DNA is TGTGCCACTTACTCGCGGGGGGGGCTGAGAGATGAGCAGTTCTTC. This translates into CATYSRGGLRDEQFF.

The chain combines TRBV28 with TRBJ1-1; D remains ambiguous. V dropped 5 bases and J dropped 0 bases, with 10 bases sitting between them. In germline, CDR1 is MDHEN, CDR2 SYDVKM. The CDR3 is 14 amino acids. The CDR3 DNA is TGTGCCAGCAGTAATAGAGGGTTGAACACTGAAGCTTTCTTT. Protein: CASSNRGLNTEAFF. The complete variable domain, with remaining parts taken from reference TRBV28 and TRBJ1-1, reads DVKVTQSSRYLVKRTGEKVFLECVQDMDHENMFWYRQDPGLGLRLIYFSYDVKMKEKGDIPEGYSVSREKKERFSLILESASTNQTSMYLCASSNRGLNTEAFFGQGTRLTVV.

This clonotype was picked up a small number of times. This chain joins TRBV10-3 and TRBJ2-5; no clear D gene. Germline loops: CDR1 ENHRY, CDR2 SYGVKD. The CDR3 totals 15 residues. Trimming took 8 bases from V and 13 from J, leaving 29 bases between them. The CDR3 region is CAILDPDGGEEAAYF. CDR3 DNA: TGTGCCATCCTAGACCCGGACGGCGGCGAAGAGGCAGCGTACTTC.

This clonotype has a handful of counts. CDR3 coding DNA: TGTGCCAGCAGCCTCACTAGCGGTCTGACTCCCGGGGAGCTGTTTTTT. It encodes CASSLTSGLTPGELFF. J is TRBJ2-2 and V is TRBV7-8; 8 bases fit TRBD2. In germline, CDR1 is SGHVS, CDR2 FQNEAQ. Trimming at V came to 5 bases and at J to 6 bases, leaving 11 bases not matched to a gene. The CDR3 consists of 16 residues.

This clonotype was recorded a few times. The genes are TRBV7-6 and TRBJ1-6, with unresolved D. Germline V lookup: CDR1 SGHVS, CDR2 FNYEAQ. The CDR3 has 14 amino acids. The ends were cut back, 1 base at V and 7 bases at J, with 8 bases in the middle. The CDR3 nucleotides are TGTGCCAGCAGCTTAGGGACGGCGAATTCACCCCTCCACTTT. Translating gives CASSLGTANSPLHF.

This clonotype was counted at least ten times. The chain combines TRBV23-1 with TRBJ1-5; 10 nucleotides align to TRBD1. TRBV23-1 counts as an open reading frame of uncertain function. This CDR3 comprises 16 residues. J was trimmed by 1 base and V by 4 bases; bases with no gene match: 4. In nucleotides, the CDR3 is TGCGCCAGCAGTCCACGGACAGGGGGAAGCAATCAGCCCCAGCATTTT. This codes for CASSPRTGGSNQPQHF.